What follows are 13 T cell receptor beta chains derived from one specimen sequenced in a study of blood T cell repertoires in COVID-19 (dated by TCRdb to about 2020). Library preparation was by the immunoSEQ multiplex PCR assay. Not all clones reach the TCRdb copy of this immuneACCESS table, which keeps in-frame sequences only. Checked studies attribute under half of the gap to unresolved V genes and leave the rest unexplained. The sample table lists roughly 390,000 clones, around 85% of them with a count of one. Together, the top ten hold 3% to 4% of the sample. The sequenced sample was peripheral blood. The receptors stem from a woman aged 18-29 years with acute or convalescent COVID-19.

CDR3: CASSRGRGNQPQHF. DNA for the CDR3: TGTGCCAGCAGCCGAGGGAGGGGGAATCAGCCCCAGCATTTT. The chain employs TRBV7-6 and TRBJ1-5; TRBD1 is a possible D gene (6 bases). Looked up from germline, CDR1 is SGHVS and CDR2 is FNYEAQ. Deletions cut 5 bases from V and 4 bases from J, with 12 bases between. The CDR3 sequence is 14 residues long.

The rearrangement joins TRBV19 to TRBJ1-2; 7 bases line up with TRBD1. This CDR3 has 16 amino acids. The germline V gene has CDR1 LNHDA and CDR2 SQIVND (reference sequence). The trim removed 1 base at V and 0 bases at J, leaving 5 bases unmatched. The CDR3 sequence is CASSIVTQGANYGYTF. CDR3 DNA: TGTGCCAGTAGTATAGTAACCCAGGGGGCTAACTATGGCTACACCTTC.

The chain links TRBV10-3 to TRBJ2-1, with D possibly matching TRBD1 (6 bases). From germline, CDR1 is ENHRY and CDR2 SYGVKD. The CDR3 sequence is 13 residues long. V dropped 11 bases and J dropped 0 bases, with 11 bases sitting between them. Written as DNA, the CDR3 is TGTGCCGTGGGACAAGACTCCTACAATGAGCAGTTCTTC. Protein product: CAVGQDSYNEQFF.

V is TRBV29-1 and J is TRBJ1-2; weak D call: TRBD1 (5 bases). The CDR3 has 13 amino acids. In germline, CDR1 is SQVTM, CDR2 ANQGSEA. V dropped 5 bases and J dropped 4 bases, with 14 bases sitting between them. CDR3 residues: CSVNYQGSYGYTF. DNA of the CDR3: TGCAGCGTTAATTACCAGGGCTCCTATGGCTACACCTTC.

This clone has just one count. The gene calls are TRBV19 and TRBJ2-1; possibly TRBD2 for D (5 bases). This CDR3 comprises 12 residues. Germline CDR1 LNHDA, CDR2 SQIVND (reference sequence). Trimming took 6 bases from V and 9 from J, leaving 12 bases between them. In DNA form, the CDR3 reads TGTGCCAGTAGGGCCGGGGAACGTGAGCAGTTCTTC. This codes for CASRAGEREQFF. The complete variable domain, with remaining parts taken from reference TRBV19 and TRBJ2-1, reads DGGITQSPKYLFRKEGQNVTLSCEQNLNHDAMYWYRQDPGQGLRLIYYSQIVNDFQKGDIAEGYSVSREKKESFPLTVTSAQKNPTAFYLCASRAGEREQFFGPGTRLTVL.

This clone has just a few counts. This rearrangement joins TRBV19 to TRBJ1-4, with D possibly matching TRBD1 (5 bases). The CDR3 contains 18 residues. V was clipped by 0 bases and J by 0 bases, with 14 bases between them. Germline V gene data show CDR1 as LNHDA and CDR2 as SQIVND (reference sequence). CDR3 in DNA: TGTGCCAGTAGTATAGACATGCTGCGGGGCGCAACTAATGAAAAACTGTTTTTT. Amino acids: CASSIDMLRGATNEKLFF.

The rearrangement uses TRBV5-4 and TRBJ1-2, with D maybe TRBD1 (5 bases). Per the germline V gene, CDR1 is SGHNT and CDR2 is YYREEE (reference sequence). This CDR3 has 13 amino acids. V lost 6 bases and J 4 bases, leaving 13 bases between the germline ends. CDR3 region: CASKRRGSYGYTF. The CDR3, as DNA: TGTGCCAGCAAGAGGAGGGGCAGCTATGGCTACACCTTC.

This clone was seen just once. V usage is TRBV5-6 and J usage is TRBJ2-1; 8 bases line up with TRBD2. Germline CDR1 is SGHDT and CDR2 is YYEEEE. With 2 bases clipped from V and 8 bases from J, the junction kept 9 bases outside the gene matches. There are 15 residues in the CDR3. The CDR3 DNA follows: TGTGCCAGCAGCTTCCGAGCGGGAGTGGGTGATGAGCAGTTCTTC. This gives the protein CASSFRAGVGDEQFF.

This chain uses TRBV9 with TRBJ2-3; D perhaps matches TRBD2 (6 bases). The ends were cut back, 0 bases at V and 7 bases at J, with 12 bases in the middle. Germline values: CDR1 SGDLS, CDR2 YYNGEE. This CDR3 spans 14 amino acids. CDR3 DNA sequence: TGTGCCAGCAGCGTAGCTAACGGCGGGAATACGCAGTATTTT. This gives the protein CASSVANGGNTQYF.

A single count supports this clone. DNA for the CDR3: TGTGCCAGCAGCGTAGGAGGGGGCTCCATAGGCTACACCTTC. This codes for CASSVGGGSIGYTF. V usage is TRBV9 and J usage is TRBJ1-2; 7 bases fit TRBD1. Germline CDR1 reads SGDLS; CDR2 reads YYNGEE. With 0 bases clipped from V and 8 bases from J, the junction kept 7 bases outside the gene matches. The CDR3 runs to 14 residues.

This clone was picked up one time. V and J are TRBV5-1 and TRBJ1-5, with 7 nucleotides matching TRBD1. The CDR3 is made up of 15 amino acids. Germline CDR1 is SGHRS and CDR2 is YFSETQ. After removal of 0 bases from V and 8 bases from J, the junction contained 8 bases not matched to a gene. The CDR3 region is CASSLAGTDMEPQHF. CDR3 DNA: TGCGCCAGCAGCTTGGCCGGGACAGATATGGAGCCCCAGCATTTT.

This chain joins TRBV6-1 and TRBJ1-2; TRBD1 agrees at 8 bases. The CDR3 has 15 amino acids. Germline lookup yields CDR1 MNHNS and CDR2 SASEGT. The junction had 7 bases not matched to a gene; V was cut back by 1 base and J by 6 bases. The CDR3 sequence: CASSEGRTGKHGYTF. The CDR3 bases are TGTGCCAGCAGTGAAGGTAGGACAGGGAAGCATGGCTACACCTTC.

In DNA form, the CDR3 reads TGTGCCAGCTCCAGGACAGGGGATAACACTGAAGCTTTCTTT. This gives the protein CASSRTGDNTEAFF. The chain joins TRBV6-5 to TRBJ1-1; 9 bases line up with TRBD1. Germline V gene data show CDR1 as MNHEY and CDR2 as SVGAGI. The CDR3 has 14 residues. Trimming at V came to 8 bases and at J to 2 bases, leaving 6 bases not matched to a gene.